This TCR beta chain derives from a study of Ad26.COV2.S vaccination and SARS-CoV-2 variants. The study's findings and limits: Ad26.COV2.S recipients had broader spike-specific TCRs (P = 0.0014).

The table came from immunoSEQ multiplex PCR; TCRdb's copy has only in-frame clones and leaves some out. The sample includes over 110,000 clones, 70% to 90% seen only once; the top ten take 5%. Deletions cut 9 bases from V and 3 bases from J, with 14 bases between. This CDR3 is built from 13 residues. Germline V gives CDR1 KGHSH, CDR2 LQKENI. Details on this clone: The antigen is undetermined.

V and J are TRBV18 and TRBJ1-1; weak D call: TRBD1 (5 bases). The source is a human donor who had recovered from COVID-19. The sequencing here drew on peripheral blood, taken after recovery from COVID-19. Written as DNA, the CDR3 is TGTGCCAGTTTGACAGCGGTGGACACTGAAGCTTTCTTT. Its translation is CASLTAVDTEAFF.